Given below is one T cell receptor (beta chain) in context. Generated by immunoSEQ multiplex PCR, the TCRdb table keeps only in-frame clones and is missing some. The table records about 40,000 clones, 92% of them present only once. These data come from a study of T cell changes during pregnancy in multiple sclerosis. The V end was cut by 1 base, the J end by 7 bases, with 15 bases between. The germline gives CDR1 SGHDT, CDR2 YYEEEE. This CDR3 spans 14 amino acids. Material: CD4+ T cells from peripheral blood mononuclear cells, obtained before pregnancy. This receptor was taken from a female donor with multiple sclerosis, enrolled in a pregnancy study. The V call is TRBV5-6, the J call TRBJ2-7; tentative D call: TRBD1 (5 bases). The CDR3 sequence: CASSLFGKPGEQYF. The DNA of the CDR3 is TGTGCCAGCAGCTTGTTCGGAAAACCAGGGGAGCAGTACTTC.